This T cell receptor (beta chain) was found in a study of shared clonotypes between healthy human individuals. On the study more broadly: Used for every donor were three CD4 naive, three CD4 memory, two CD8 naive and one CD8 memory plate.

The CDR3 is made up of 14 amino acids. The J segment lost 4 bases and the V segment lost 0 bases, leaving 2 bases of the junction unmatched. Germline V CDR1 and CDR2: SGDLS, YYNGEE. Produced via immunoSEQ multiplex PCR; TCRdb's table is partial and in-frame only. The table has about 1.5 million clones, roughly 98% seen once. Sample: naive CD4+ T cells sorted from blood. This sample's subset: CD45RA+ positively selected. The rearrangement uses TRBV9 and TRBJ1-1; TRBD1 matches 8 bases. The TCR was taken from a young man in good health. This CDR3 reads CASSVAQGATEAFF. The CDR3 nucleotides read TGTGCCAGCAGCGTAGCTCAGGGGGCCACTGAAGCTTTCTTT.